This TCR beta chain came from a study of T-cell memory formation after mild COVID-19. Study results and limitations: Whereas later expanders leaned CD4+, clones contracting day 15 to 85 showed a balanced CD4/CD8 makeup. Pre-infection memory harbored some responding clones, suggesting cross-reactive memory joined. Mainly in CM and EM were contracting CD4+ clones; CD8+ were in EMRA.

TCRdb independently ran MiXCR on the 5' RACE reads; one entry per CDR3 protein. Of about 130,000 distinct CDR3 sequences listed, about 16% are singletons. The CDR3 is 15 amino acids. V was clipped by 0 bases and J by 4 bases, with 10 bases between them. Germline CDR1 reads SEHNR; CDR2 reads FQNEAQ (reference sequence). This clonotype has just a few counts. The antigen is unknown. The sequence came from an adult woman who had mild COVID-19 (a few samples of this study predate the infection). Cell type and time point are not known. The genes are TRBV7-9 and TRBJ2-1; D unresolved. Material for sequencing was PBMCs or a T cell subset sorted from them (not recorded which). The CDR3 DNA reads as TGTGCCAGCAGCTTAGCGGGAACACTATACAATGAGCAGTTCTTC. Encoded protein: CASSLAGTLYNEQFF.